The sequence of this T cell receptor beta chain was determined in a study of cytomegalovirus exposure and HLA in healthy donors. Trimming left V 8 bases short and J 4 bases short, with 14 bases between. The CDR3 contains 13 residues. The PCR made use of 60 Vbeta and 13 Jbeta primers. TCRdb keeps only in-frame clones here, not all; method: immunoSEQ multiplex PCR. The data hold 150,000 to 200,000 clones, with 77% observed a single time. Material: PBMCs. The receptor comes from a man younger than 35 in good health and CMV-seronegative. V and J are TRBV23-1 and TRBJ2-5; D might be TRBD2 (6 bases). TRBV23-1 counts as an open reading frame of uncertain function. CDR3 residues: CASRLKEGETQYF. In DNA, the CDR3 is TGCGCCAGCCGCCTCAAGGAGGGAGAGACCCAGTACTTC.